This T cell receptor (beta chain) is drawn from a study of T cells in Graves' hyperthyroidism and ophthalmopathy. V lost 2 bases, J lost 0 bases, and 17 bases lay in between. Germline V gene lookup returns CDR1 SGHTA and CDR2 FQGTGA. The CDR3 spans 18 residues. RNA transcripts provided the source from which TCR beta CDR3 regions were amplified. A set of HTBI primers served as the primers for a first-round RT-PCR of the TCR CDR3. TCRdb independently ran MiXCR on the multiplex PCR reads; one entry per CDR3 protein. The sample lists some 490,000 distinct CDR3 sequences, roughly 22% occurring once. The sequence came from a woman aged 70 to 79 with Graves' ophthalmopathy. The chain joins TRBV7-3 to TRBJ1-5; possible D gene TRBD1, 5 bases. Input material: blood. This CDR3 is CASSLLFRAHFSNQPQHF. The CDR3 coding sequence is TGTGCCAGCAGCTTACTATTCAGGGCCCACTTTAGCAATCAGCCCCAGCATTTT.